These 26 T cell receptor beta chains originate from one sample sequenced in a study of OX40 agonist ivuxolimab in advanced cancers. Sequencing used immunoSEQ multiplex PCR; TCRdb keeps in-frame clones, though not all of them. The data contain some 70,000 clones, roughly 87% of them seen just once; the ten biggest clones take up 1.3%. Sequences were derived from CD4+ or CD8+ T cells sorted from blood, sampled in a trial of the OX40 agonist ivuxolimab. All receptors derive from an adult with an advanced solid tumor such as melanoma, head and neck, liver or kidney cancer.

V and J are TRBV28 and TRBJ2-6; D is unclear. The CDR3 totals 17 residues. Germline V CDR1 and CDR2: MDHEN, SYDVKM. The V and J ends lost 1 base and 0 bases respectively, with 10 bases between them. CDR3 amino acids: CASSLSGHPSGANVLTF. The CDR3 DNA follows: TGTGCCAGCAGTTTATCTGGGCACCCCTCTGGGGCCAACGTCCTGACTTTC.

The genes are TRBV7-2 and TRBJ1-6; possible D gene TRBD1, 6 bases. V lost 5 bases and J 6 bases, leaving 14 bases between the germline ends. This CDR3 has 15 amino acids. Germline loops: CDR1 SGHTA, CDR2 FQGNSA. The CDR3 region has the DNA TGTGCCAGCAGCGCTCCCTTCAGGGGTAATTCACCCCTCCACTTT. The encoded protein is CASSAPFRGNSPLHF.

The genes are TRBV7-8 and TRBJ1-2; D gene uncertain. Trimming left V 5 bases short and J 3 bases short, with 13 bases between. The CDR3 sequence is 14 residues long. In germline, CDR1 is SGHVS, CDR2 FQNEAQ. The CDR3 nucleotides are TGTGCCAGCAGCGATAGAGTTGGGGACTATGGCTACACCTTC. Its translation: CASSDRVGDYGYTF.

This chain joins TRBV9 and TRBJ2-3; 7 bases agree with TRBD1. J gave up 2 bases and V 6 bases, and 6 bases lay outside the gene matches. Looked up from germline, CDR1 is SGDLS and CDR2 is YYNGEE. This CDR3 is 14 amino acids long. The CDR3 DNA sequence: TGTGCCAGCAAGAGGGGGCCAACCACAGATACGCAGTATTTT. Translation: CASKRGPTTDTQYF.

The chain combines TRBV29-1 with TRBJ2-5, with D perhaps TRBD2 (6 bases). V was shortened by 7 bases and J by 5 bases, with 17 bases between the two germline ends. Germline V CDR1 and CDR2: SQVTM, ANQGSEA. This CDR3 region has 13 residues. The DNA of the CDR3 is TGCAGCGCTCGAAAATTTCGGGGGGAGACCCAGTACTTC. Amino acid sequence: CSARKFRGETQYF.

The chain uses TRBV4-3 and TRBJ2-1, with 7 bases identical to TRBD1. V lost 4 bases, J lost 7 bases, and 10 bases stayed unmatched. The CDR3 is 15 amino acids. Germline CDR1 and CDR2: LGHNA and YSLEER. The CDR3 here is CASSPQGVGRNEQFF. As DNA, the CDR3 is TGCGCCAGCAGCCCCCAGGGGGTCGGACGGAATGAGCAGTTCTTC.

The rearrangement joins TRBV30 to TRBJ2-7, with 8 bases fitting TRBD2. Per germline, CDR1 GTSNPN and CDR2 SVGIG (reference sequence). This CDR3 spans 13 amino acids. Trimming at V came to 6 bases and at J to 0 bases, leaving 4 bases not matched to a gene. DNA for the CDR3: TGTGCCTGCGCTGCGGGGGGCTCCTACGAGCAGTACTTC. Translated: CACAAGGSYEQYF.

The chain combines TRBV19 with TRBJ2-6; D unresolved. Trimming removed 3 bases from V and 0 bases from J, with 6 bases in between. CDR3 size: 15 residues. CDR1 LNHDA and CDR2 SQIVND come from the germline V gene (reference sequence). The CDR3 nucleotides read TGTGCCAGTAGTATGGTGCGCTCTGGGGCCAACGTCCTGACTTTC. Residues: CASSMVRSGANVLTF.

This sequence joins TRBV18 and TRBJ2-3; D remains unclear. V lost 3 bases to trimming and J lost 2 bases, with 3 bases between them. Germline CDR1 and CDR2: KGHSH and LQKENI. The CDR3 has 12 amino acids. The CDR3, as DNA: TGTGCCAGCTCACCGGTCACAGATACGCAGTATTTT. Translating gives CASSPVTDTQYF.

The chain combines TRBV4-3 with TRBJ2-1; TRBD2 agrees at 14 bases. This CDR3 is built from 16 residues. With V trimmed by 1 base and J by 9 bases, 5 bases remained unmatched. Germline V gene lookup returns CDR1 LGHNA and CDR2 YSLEER. This CDR3 reads CASSQAGTSGGGEQFF. CDR3 nucleotide sequence: TGCGCCAGCAGCCAAGCCGGGACTAGCGGGGGTGGTGAGCAGTTCTTC.

V usage is TRBV7-9 and J usage is TRBJ2-5; unclear D gene. The germline V gene has CDR1 SEHNR and CDR2 FQNEAQ (reference sequence). The CDR3 is 12 residues long. The V and J ends lost 4 bases and 5 bases respectively, with 8 bases between them. Here the CDR3 DNA reads TGTGCCAGCAGCTCTCAGGCGGAGACCCAGTACTTC. It yields the protein CASSSQAETQYF.

CDR3: CASRRVRELFF. CDR3 sequence (DNA): TGTGCCAGCCGTCGGGTCCGGGAGCTGTTTTTT. The chain recombines TRBV2 with TRBJ2-2; D call uncertain. The CDR3 is made up of 11 amino acids. Trimming shortened V by 8 bases and J by 9 bases, and 10 bases separated the two germline ends. Per the germline V gene, CDR1 is SNHLY and CDR2 is FYNNEI.

The V call is TRBV6-5, the J call TRBJ2-3; D gene unclear. The CDR3 has 12 residues. From germline, CDR1 is MNHEY and CDR2 SVGAGI. Deletions cut 7 bases from V and 3 bases from J, with 8 bases between. The CDR3: CASKGNTDTQYF. CDR3 nucleotide sequence: TGTGCCAGCAAGGGTAATACAGATACGCAGTATTTT.

The J gene is TRBJ2-3, the V gene TRBV18; 7 bases match TRBD2. V was pared by 3 bases and J by 3 bases, with 6 bases of the junction left unmatched. CDR1 is KGHSH, CDR2 LQKENI, per germline. This CDR3 has 15 amino acids. Here the CDR3 reads CASSPGRGVTDTQYF. In nucleotides, the CDR3 is TGTGCCAGCTCACCGGGACGGGGGGTAACAGATACGCAGTATTTT.

The chain employs TRBV18 and TRBJ1-2; no clear D. Trimming cost V 4 bases and J 8 bases, with 14 bases left between them. Germline lookup yields CDR1 KGHSH and CDR2 LQKENI. The CDR3 contains 13 residues. The CDR3 region has the DNA TGTGCCAGCTCACTTAGGGAGCGGGAAGGCTACACCTTC. Protein product: CASSLREREGYTF.

The chain combines TRBV7-9 with TRBJ1-1; TRBD1 aligns across 7 bases. Germline V gene lookup returns CDR1 SEHNR and CDR2 FQNEAQ (reference sequence). J gave up 0 bases and V 6 bases, and 10 bases lay outside the gene matches. There are 16 residues in the CDR3. The CDR3 DNA reads TGTGCCAGCAGATACCCGACAGGGACCATGAACACTGAAGCTTTCTTT. Translation gives CASRYPTGTMNTEAFF.

The chain couples TRBV5-1 to TRBJ1-1, with a weak D call TRBD1 (6 bases). V lost 3 bases to trimming and J lost 8 bases, with 17 bases between them. The CDR3 consists of 14 residues. Germline loops: CDR1 SGHRS, CDR2 YFSETQ. The CDR3 is CASSSDGGGREAFF. The DNA for the CDR3 is TGCGCCAGCAGCTCCGATGGTGGGGGCCGGGAAGCTTTCTTT.

V gene TRBV7-2 combines with J gene TRBJ2-7; D remains ambiguous. In germline, CDR1 is SGHTA, CDR2 FQGNSA. Between the trimmed V and J ends, which lost 3 bases and 1 base, there was a span of 16 bases. The CDR3 extends over 16 amino acids. DNA of the CDR3: TGTGCCAGCAGCTTGTCTTGGTTAGGCGGTTCCTACGAGCAGTACTTC. Amino acid sequence: CASSLSWLGGSYEQYF. The full variable domain, in which reference TRBV7-2 and TRBJ2-7 provide the parts outside the CDR3, is GAGVSQSPSNKVTEKGKDVELRCDPISGHTALYWYRQSLGQGLEFLIYFQGNSAPDKSGLPSDRFSAERTGGSVSTLTIQRTQQEDSAVYLCASSLSWLGGSYEQYFGPGTRLTVT.

The chain couples TRBV7-3 to TRBJ2-1; 10 nucleotides agree with TRBD2. Germline V gene data show CDR1 as SGHTA and CDR2 as FQGTGA. The CDR3 has 15 amino acids. V dropped 5 bases and J dropped 3; count of bases not matched to a gene: 4. Here the CDR3 DNA reads TGTGCCAGCAGCCGTAGCGGGGGGCGCTACAATGAGCAGTTCTTC. This encodes CASSRSGGRYNEQFF.

V is TRBV5-1 and J is TRBJ1-2; D not resolved. Germline lookup yields CDR1 SGHRS and CDR2 YFSETQ. This CDR3 is 17 amino acids long. Trimming stripped 0 bases from V and 2 bases from J, with 17 bases between. CDR3 amino acids: CASSLVAVGIGNYGYTF. As DNA, the CDR3 is TGCGCCAGCAGCTTGGTGGCCGTGGGTATTGGAAACTATGGCTACACCTTC.

The chain links TRBV9 to TRBJ2-1; TRBD2 matches at 11 bases. Trimming cost V 5 bases and J 5 bases; bases outside gene matches: 6. CDR3 length equals 15 residues. Germline lookup yields CDR1 SGDLS and CDR2 YYNGEE. The CDR3 nucleotides read TGTGCCAGCAGGGGTAGCGGGAGGGCCCACAATGAGCAGTTCTTC. Its translation: CASRGSGRAHNEQFF. The variable domain in full, completed from reference TRBV9 and TRBJ2-1, reads DSGVTQTPKHLITATGQRVTLRCSPRSGDLSVYWYQQSLDQGLQFLIQYYNGEERAKGNILERFSAQQFPDLHSELNLSSLELGDSALYFCASRGSGRAHNEQFFGPGTRLTVL.

The chain carries TRBV7-2 and TRBJ1-2; 7 nucleotides align to TRBD1. CDR3 length equals 14 residues. J was trimmed by 5 bases and V by 5 bases; bases with no gene match: 8. Per germline, CDR1 SGHTA and CDR2 FQGNSA. In DNA form, the CDR3 reads TGTGCCAGCAGCCCTCGGACAGGAGAGTATGGCTACACCTTC. Protein product: CASSPRTGEYGYTF.

V usage is TRBV19 and J usage is TRBJ1-2, with TRBD1 as a possible D gene (6 bases). The germline gives CDR1 LNHDA, CDR2 SQIVND (reference sequence). Trimming pared 5 bases from V and 8 bases from J, leaving 24 bases between. The CDR3 has 16 residues. This chain's CDR3 is CASSGGAGDSVRGYTF. The CDR3, as DNA: TGTGCCAGTAGTGGTGGGGCAGGGGATTCAGTGCGAGGCTACACCTTC.

J is TRBJ2-5 and V is TRBV19; no firm D call. V shed 3 bases and J shed 3 bases, with 8 bases lying between them. This CDR3 comprises 13 residues. Germline V gives CDR1 LNHDA, CDR2 SQIVND (reference sequence). The CDR3 nucleotides are TGTGCCAGTAGTATGGGTCAGAAAGAGACCCAGTACTTC. This gives the protein CASSMGQKETQYF.

V gene TRBV6-5 combines with J gene TRBJ1-2, with D tentatively TRBD1 (6 bases). Germline CDR1 and CDR2: MNHEY and SVGAGI. V was pared by 7 bases and J by 3 bases, with 15 bases between. The CDR3 contains 14 residues. Here the CDR3 DNA reads TGTGCCAGCAAGCAGGGGCCGAGGGACTATGGCTACACCTTC. Residues: CASKQGPRDYGYTF.

This chain connects TRBV6-6 to TRBJ2-7, with D perhaps matching TRBD2 (6 bases). Germline V gene lookup returns CDR1 MNHNY and CDR2 SVGAGI (reference sequence). The CDR3 is made up of 11 amino acids. Deletions cut 6 bases from V and 3 bases from J, with 6 bases between. This CDR3 reads CASRTSYEQYF. The CDR3 nucleotides read TGTGCCAGCAGGACTAGCTACGAGCAGTACTTC.